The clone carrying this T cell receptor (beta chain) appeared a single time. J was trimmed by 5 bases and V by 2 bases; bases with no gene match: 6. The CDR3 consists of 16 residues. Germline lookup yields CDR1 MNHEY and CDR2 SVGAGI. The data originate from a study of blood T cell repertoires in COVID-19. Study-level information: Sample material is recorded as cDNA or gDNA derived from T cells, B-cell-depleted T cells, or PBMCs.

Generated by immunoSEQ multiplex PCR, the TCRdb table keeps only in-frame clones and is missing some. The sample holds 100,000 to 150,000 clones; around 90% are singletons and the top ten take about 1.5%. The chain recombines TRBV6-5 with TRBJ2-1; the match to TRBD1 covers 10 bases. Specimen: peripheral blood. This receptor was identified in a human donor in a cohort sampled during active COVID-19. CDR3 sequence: CASSYLPGTGDNEQFF. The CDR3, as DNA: TGTGCCAGCAGTTACCTCCCCGGGACAGGGGACAATGAGCAGTTCTTC.